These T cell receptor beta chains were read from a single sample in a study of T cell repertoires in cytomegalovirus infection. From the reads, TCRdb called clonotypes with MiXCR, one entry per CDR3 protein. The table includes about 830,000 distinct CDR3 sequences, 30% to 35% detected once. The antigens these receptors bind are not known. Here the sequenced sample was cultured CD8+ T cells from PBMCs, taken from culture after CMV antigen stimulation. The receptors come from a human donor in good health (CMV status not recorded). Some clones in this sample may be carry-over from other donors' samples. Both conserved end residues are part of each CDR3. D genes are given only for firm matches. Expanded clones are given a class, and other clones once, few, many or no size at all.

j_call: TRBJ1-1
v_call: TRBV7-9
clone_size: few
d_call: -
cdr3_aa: CASSFARTPREAFF
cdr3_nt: TGTGCCAGCAGCTTCGCCCGAACCCCTCGTGAAGCTTTCTTT

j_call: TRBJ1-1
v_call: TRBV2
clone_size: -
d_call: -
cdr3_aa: CASRADGNTEAFF
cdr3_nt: TGTGCCAGCAGAGCGGACGGTAACACTGAAGCTTTCTTT

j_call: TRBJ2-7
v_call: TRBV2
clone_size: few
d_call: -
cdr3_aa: CASSGVDSDGVYEQYF
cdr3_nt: TGTGCCAGCAGTGGGGTGGACAGCGATGGCGTCTACGAGCAGTACTTC

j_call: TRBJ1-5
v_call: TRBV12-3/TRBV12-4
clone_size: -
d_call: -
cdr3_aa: CASRDTPWGQPQHF
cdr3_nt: TGTGCCAGCAGGGACACACCTTGGGGCCAGCCCCAGCATTTT

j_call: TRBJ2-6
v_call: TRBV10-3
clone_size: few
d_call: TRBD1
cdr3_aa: CAITRDRVSGANVLTF
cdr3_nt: TGTGCCATCACCCGGGACAGGGTCTCTGGGGCCAACGTCCTGACTTTC

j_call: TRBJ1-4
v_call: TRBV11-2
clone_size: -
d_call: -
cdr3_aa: CASSLTGRVNEKLFF
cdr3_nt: TGTGCCAGCAGCTTAACTGGCAGGGTTAATGAAAAACTGTTTTTT

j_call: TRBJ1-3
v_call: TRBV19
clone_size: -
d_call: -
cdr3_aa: CASTGTVSGNTIYF
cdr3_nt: TGTGCCAGTACCGGGACCGTTTCTGGAAACACCATATATTTT

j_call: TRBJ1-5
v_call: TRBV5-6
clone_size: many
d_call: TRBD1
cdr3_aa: CASSLTFSTGTGYQPQHF
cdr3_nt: TGTGCCAGCAGCTTGACGTTCTCGACCGGGACAGGGTATCAGCCCCAGCATTTT

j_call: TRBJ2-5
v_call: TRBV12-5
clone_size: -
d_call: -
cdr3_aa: CASGLGGYETQYF
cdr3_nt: TGTGCTAGTGGTCTCGGGGGTTATGAGACCCAGTACTTC

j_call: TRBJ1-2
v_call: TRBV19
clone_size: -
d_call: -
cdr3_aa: CASSITRGDGYTF
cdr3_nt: TGTGCCAGTAGTATCACCAGGGGAGATGGCTACACCTTC

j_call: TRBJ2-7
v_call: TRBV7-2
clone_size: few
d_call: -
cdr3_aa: CASSGGTHYEQYF
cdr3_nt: TGTGCCAGCAGCGGGGGGACCCATTACGAGCAGTACTTC

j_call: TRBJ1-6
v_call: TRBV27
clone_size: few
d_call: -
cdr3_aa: CASSPSGGYNSPLHF
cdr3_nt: TGTGCCAGCAGTCCCTCCGGGGGTTATAATTCACCCCTCCACTTT

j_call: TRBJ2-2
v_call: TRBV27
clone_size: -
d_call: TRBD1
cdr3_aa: CASRDRDYTGELFF
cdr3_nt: TGTGCCAGCAGAGACAGGGATTACACCGGGGAGCTGTTTTTT

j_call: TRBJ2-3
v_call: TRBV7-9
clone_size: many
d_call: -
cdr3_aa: CASSPPEGHTDTQYF
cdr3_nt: TGTGCCAGCAGCCCACCGGAGGGCCACACAGATACGCAGTATTTT

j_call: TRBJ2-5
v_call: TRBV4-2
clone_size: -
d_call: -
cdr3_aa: CASRLTAQETQYF
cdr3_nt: TGTGCCAGCAGATTGACAGCCCAAGAGACCCAGTACTTC

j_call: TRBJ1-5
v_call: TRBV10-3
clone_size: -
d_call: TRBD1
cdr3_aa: CASGTENSNQPQHF
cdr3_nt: TGTGCCAGCGGGACAGAGAATAGCAATCAGCCCCAGCATTTT

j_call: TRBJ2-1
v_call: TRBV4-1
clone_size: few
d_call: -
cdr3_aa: CASSGDNNKQFF
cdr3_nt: TGCGCCAGCAGCGGCGACAACAACAAGCAGTTCTTC

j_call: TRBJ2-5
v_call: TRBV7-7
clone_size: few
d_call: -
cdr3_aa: CASSLVGDGPLGTQYF
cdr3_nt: TGTGCTAGCAGCTTAGTCGGGGACGGACCGTTAGGGACCCAGTACTTC

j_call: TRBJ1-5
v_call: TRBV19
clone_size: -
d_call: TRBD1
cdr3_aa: CASSIPAGGGYQPQHF
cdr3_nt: TGTGCCAGTAGTATCCCCGCAGGGGGCGGATATCAGCCCCAGCATTTT

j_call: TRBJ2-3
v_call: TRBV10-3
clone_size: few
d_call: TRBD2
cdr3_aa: CAISESERGPQDTQYF
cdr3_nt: TGTGCCATCAGTGAGAGCGAGCGGGGGCCACAAGATACGCAGTATTTT

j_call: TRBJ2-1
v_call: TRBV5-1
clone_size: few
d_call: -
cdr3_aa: CASSPDTLNEQFF
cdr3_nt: TGCGCCAGCAGCCCCGACACACTCAATGAGCAGTTCTTC

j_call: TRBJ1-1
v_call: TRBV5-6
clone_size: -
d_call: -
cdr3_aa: CASSLRPGRVGTEAFF
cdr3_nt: TGTGCCAGCAGCTTACGGCCTGGCAGGGTGGGGACTGAAGCTTTCTTT

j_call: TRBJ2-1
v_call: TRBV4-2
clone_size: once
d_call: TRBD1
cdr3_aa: CASSQALQGALNEQFF
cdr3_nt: TGTGCCAGCAGCCAAGCCTTACAGGGGGCGCTGAATGAGCAGTTCTTC

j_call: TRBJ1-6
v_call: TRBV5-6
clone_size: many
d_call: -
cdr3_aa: CASSLGQARASSYNSPLHF
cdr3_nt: TGTGCCAGCAGCTTGGGGCAGGCCAGGGCTAGCTCCTATAATTCACCCCTCCACTTT

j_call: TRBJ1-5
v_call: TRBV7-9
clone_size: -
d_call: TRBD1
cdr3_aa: CASSSGGGQGAFDQPQHF
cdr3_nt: TGTGCCAGCAGCTCGGGGGGGGGACAGGGGGCTTTCGATCAGCCCCAGCATTTT

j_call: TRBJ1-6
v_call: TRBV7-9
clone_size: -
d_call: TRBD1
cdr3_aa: CASSSRSRTGDSPLHF
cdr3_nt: TGTGCCAGCAGCTCTCGATCCCGGACAGGGGATTCACCCCTCCACTTT

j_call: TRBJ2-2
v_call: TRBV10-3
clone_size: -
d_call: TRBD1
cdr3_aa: CAISILQGENTGELFF
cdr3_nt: TGTGCCATCAGTATTTTACAGGGGGAGAACACCGGGGAGCTGTTTTTT

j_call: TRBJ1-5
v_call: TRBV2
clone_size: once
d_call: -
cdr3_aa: CASTTRGTRNQPQHF
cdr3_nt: TGTGCCAGCACCACACGGGGGACAAGGAATCAGCCCCAGCATTTT

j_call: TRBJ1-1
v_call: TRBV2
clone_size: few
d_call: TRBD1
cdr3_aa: CGSGGNTEAFF
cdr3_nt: TGTGGCTCAGGGGGCAACACTGAAGCTTTCTTT

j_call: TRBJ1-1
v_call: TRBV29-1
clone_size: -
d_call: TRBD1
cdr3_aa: CSVEVRGKVGAEAFF
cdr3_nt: TGCAGCGTTGAAGTCAGGGGGAAGGTTGGCGCTGAAGCTTTCTTT

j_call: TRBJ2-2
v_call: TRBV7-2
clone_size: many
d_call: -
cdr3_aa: CASSPNPVGNTGELFF
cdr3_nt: TGTGCCAGCAGTCCGAACCCGGTGGGGAACACCGGGGAGCTGTTTTTT

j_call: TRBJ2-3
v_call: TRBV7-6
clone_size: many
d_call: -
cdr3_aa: CASSDRKTARPDTQYF
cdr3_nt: TGTGCCAGCAGCGACCGAAAGACAGCACGGCCAGATACGCAGTATTTT

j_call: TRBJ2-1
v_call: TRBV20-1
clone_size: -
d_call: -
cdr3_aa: CSARPTRQPSYNEQFF
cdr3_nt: TGCAGTGCTAGGCCCACGCGGCAGCCCTCCTACAATGAGCAGTTCTTC

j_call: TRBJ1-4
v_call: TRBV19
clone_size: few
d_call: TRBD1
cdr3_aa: CASSIPTGGKEKLFF
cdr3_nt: TGTGCCAGTAGTATTCCGACAGGGGGTAAAGAAAAACTGTTTTTT

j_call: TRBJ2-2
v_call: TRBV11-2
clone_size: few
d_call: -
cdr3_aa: CASSLALVARRGTGELFF
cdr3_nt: TGTGCCAGCAGCTTAGCCCTGGTCGCGAGGAGAGGCACCGGGGAGCTGTTTTTT

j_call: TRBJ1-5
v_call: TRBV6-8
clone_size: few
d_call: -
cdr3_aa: CASSYSILRQQPQHF
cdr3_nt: TGTGCCAGCAGTTACTCGATTCTCAGGCAACAGCCCCAGCATTTT

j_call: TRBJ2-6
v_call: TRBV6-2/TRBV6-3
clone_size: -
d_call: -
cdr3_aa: CASSYSPGASGANVLTF
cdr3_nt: TGTGCCAGCAGTTACTCGCCGGGGGCCAGTGGGGCCAACGTCCTGACTTTC

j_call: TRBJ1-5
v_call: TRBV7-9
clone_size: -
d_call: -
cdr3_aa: CASSLGMNNQPQHF
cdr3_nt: TGTGCCAGCAGCCTCGGGATGAACAATCAGCCCCAGCATTTT

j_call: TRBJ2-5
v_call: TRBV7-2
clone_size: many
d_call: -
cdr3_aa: CASSLGPPPGETQYF
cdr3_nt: TGTGCCAGCAGCCTGGGACCGCCACCCGGAGAGACCCAGTACTTC

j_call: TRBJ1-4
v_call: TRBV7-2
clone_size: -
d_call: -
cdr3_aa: CASSLAPTGLGATDEKLFF
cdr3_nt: TGTGCCAGCAGCTTAGCCCCCACAGGATTAGGTGCAACTGATGAAAAACTGTTTTTT

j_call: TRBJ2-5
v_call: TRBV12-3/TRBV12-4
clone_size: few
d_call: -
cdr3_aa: CASNRGAGQTQYF
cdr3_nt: TGTGCCAGCAATCGGGGGGCCGGCCAGACCCAGTACTTC

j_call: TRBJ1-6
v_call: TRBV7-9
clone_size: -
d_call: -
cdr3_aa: CASSNRGGGPDSPLHF
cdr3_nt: TGTGCCAGCAGTAATAGAGGGGGGGGGCCAGATTCACCCCTCCACTTT

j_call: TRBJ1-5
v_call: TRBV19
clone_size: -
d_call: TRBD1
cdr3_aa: CASSNLMDRTKTVDHQPQHF
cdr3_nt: TGTGCCAGTAGTAACCTAATGGACAGGACCAAAACAGTAGACCATCAGCCCCAGCATTTT